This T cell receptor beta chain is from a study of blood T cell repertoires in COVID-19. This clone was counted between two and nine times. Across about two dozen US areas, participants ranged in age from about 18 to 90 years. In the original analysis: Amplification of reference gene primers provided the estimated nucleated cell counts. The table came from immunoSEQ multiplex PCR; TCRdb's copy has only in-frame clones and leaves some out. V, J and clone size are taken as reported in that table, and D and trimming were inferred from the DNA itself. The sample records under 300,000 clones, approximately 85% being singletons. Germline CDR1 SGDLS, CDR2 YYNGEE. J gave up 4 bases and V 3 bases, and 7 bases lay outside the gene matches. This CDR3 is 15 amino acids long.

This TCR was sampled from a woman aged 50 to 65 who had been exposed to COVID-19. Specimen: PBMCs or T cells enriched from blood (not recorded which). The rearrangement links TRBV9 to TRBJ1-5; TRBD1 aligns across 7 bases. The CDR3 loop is CASSEGDRRNQPQHF. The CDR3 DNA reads TGTGCCAGCAGCGAGGGGGACAGAAGAAATCAGCCCCAGCATTTT.